Reported below is one T cell receptor beta chain. These data belong to a study of blood T cell repertoires in COVID-19. Across the study: From T cells, B-cell-depleted T cells, or PBMCs came the material, which was cDNA or gDNA.

CDR3 length: 14 amino acids. V lost 6 bases to trimming and J lost 5 bases; unmatched junction nucleotides: 8. Germline lookup yields CDR1 ENHRY and CDR2 SYGVKD. The method was immunoSEQ multiplex PCR; TCRdb's version includes in-frame clones alone and lacks a portion of them. The table has more than 130,000 clones, around nine tenths seen once; the top ten hold 10%. The source of this sequence is a man between 50 and 59 years old with active or convalescent COVID-19. The rearrangement uses TRBV10-3 and TRBJ2-7; 9 bases map to TRBD1. Sequencing input: peripheral blood. Written as DNA, the CDR3 is TGTGCCATCAGCCCCAGGGACAGGGACAACGAGCAGTACTTC. This codes for CAISPRDRDNEQYF.